The entry below describes one T cell receptor beta chain. This receptor's antigen is unknown. No base quality values were provided; no much bigger clone lies one nucleotide off. These data originate in a study of Ad26.COV2.S vaccination and SARS-CoV-2 variants (dated by TCRdb to about 2021). Broadly, across the study: Vaccine-arm donors were drawn from COV1001, a multicentre, randomized, double-blind, placebo-controlled phase I-IIa trial of Ad26.COV2.S in healthy adults. Ad26.COV2.S was administered intramuscularly at a dose of 5x10^10 or 1x10^11 viral particles, either as one shot or as two shots given 56 days apart. TCRbeta repertoire sequencing served as the tool for gauging how specific and how broad the SARS-CoV-2-reactive T cell receptors were following Ad26.COV2.S vaccination. The TCR-sequenced set comprised about 32 samples: around 20 Ad26.COV2.S vaccine recipients, 5 placebo recipients and 8 SARS-CoV-2 convalescent individuals. Trial participants were randomized into five groups of five, in which low-dose or high-dose Ad26.COV2.S was given once or twice, or placebo was given on both occasions. Investigators remained blinded to trial group allocation during experiments and outcome assessment. Overall study outcomes, separate from this receptor: Spike-specific TCR breadth was higher in Ad26.COV2.S recipients than in placebo recipients (P = 0.0014). Vaccine and placebo recipients had similar non-spike TCR breadth, a finding consistent with the vaccine containing only spike. After vaccination, spike-specific CD8+ and CD4+ T cell responses were reported to show substantial breadth. Comparing responses between vaccine doses or regimens was not something the study was powered to do. According to the authors, total T cell responses may have been underestimated by the TCR breadth and depth analyses.

The immunoSEQ Assay was the method used to sequence TCRbeta CDR3 regions. After extraction, genomic DNA underwent amplification by bias-controlled multiplex PCR, followed by high-throughput sequencing. The published analysis was carried out like this. To quantify the absolute abundance of each unique TCRbeta CDR3 region, sequences were collapsed and filtered. T cell fraction was estimated by normalization of TCRbeta template counts to usable DNA, with usable DNA being measured through amplification of reference genes present in all nucleated cells. Repertoire TCRs were annotated as SARS-CoV-2-specific when V gene, CDR3 amino acid sequence and J gene were exactly matched to a known reactive TCR set. The reference SARS-CoV-2 TCR set came from MIRA and was filtered for enrichment in COVID-19-positive ImmuneCODE repertoires, removing public or cross-reactive TCRs. Using the MIRA antigens, annotated TCRs were further analysed by specific ORF or by position within an ORF. Depth was the summed frequency of annotated unique rearrangements, while breadth was defined as annotated unique rearrangements over total unique productive rearrangements. Two-sided Wilcoxon rank-sum tests were applied when comparing TCR breadth between groups. TCRdb carries this immuneACCESS record with in-frame sequences only. Its versions omit some clonotypes, under half of them owing to an unresolved V gene in the studies checked, with the rest unexplained. The V and J calls and clone size are taken from that table; D and trimming were inferred from the DNA. The sample has 300,000 to 350,000 clones on record, about nine tenths of them singletons. The ten largest clones represent about 5% of the sample.

Interpreted using the paper, the treatment or condition label stands for: over 15 received Ad26.COV2.S at low or high dose, single or two shots; five or six received placebo; per-sample allocation not given. For vaccine and placebo recipients, the sequenced repertoires came from samples collected on day 63 after the first injection. Between 29 July and 7 August 2020, Cohort 1b enrolled 20 to 30 adults aged 18-55 years at one site in Boston, USA. Ad26.COV2.S was a replication-incompetent adenovirus type 26 vector that expressed a prefusion-stabilized SARS-CoV-2 spike protein derived from the original Wuhan strain. The sample here was peripheral blood, taken in a trial of Ad26.COV2.S vaccine versus placebo. This clonotype was sampled from a person aged 18-60 years who received the Ad26.COV2.S COVID-19 vaccine or a placebo.

The CDR3 here reads CSVGDSRVHTF. The sequenced DNA: TGCAGCGTTGGGGACTCCCGTGTGCACACCTTC. This chain joins TRBV29-1 to TRBJ1-2; the best D guess is TRBD1, with 5 bases matching. The CDR3 has 11 amino acids, counting the end cysteine and phenylalanine. The DNA shown is the 33-base CDR3, in frame from base 1. The germline V gene gives CDR1 as SQVTM and CDR2 as ANQGSEA. At the junction V is shortened by 4 bases and J by 12 bases, with 15 bases in between.